The rows below give T cell receptor beta chains drawn from one sample of a study of T cell responses to AZD1222 COVID-19 vaccine. This table comes from immunoSEQ multiplex PCR, and its TCRdb copy is limited to in-frame clones, with some not included. The sample lists approximately 150,000 clones; 85% to 95% were seen once. The source material was peripheral blood, sampled on day 0 of AZD1222 vaccination. Every receptor here comes from an adult in good health. The CDR3 runs from the conserved cysteine through the conserved F or W.

j_call | v_call | cdr3_aa
TRBJ2-5 | TRBV28 | CASSPGRLETQYF
TRBJ2-1 | TRBV2 | CASSGDRVWNEQFF
TRBJ1-1 | TRBV2 | CASSAEASNTEAFF
TRBJ1-1 | TRBV28 | CASSDTEAFF
TRBJ1-2 | TRBV14 | CASSQPGQGAGGYTF
TRBJ2-6 | TRBV5-1 | CASSWGAAGANVLTF
TRBJ1-4 | TRBV6-5 | CASGQGGEKLFF
TRBJ1-2 | TRBV6-5 | CASSYSGAKLGGYTF
TRBJ2-2 | TRBV15 | CATRGPNTGELFF
TRBJ1-6 | TRBV30 | CAWSVLANYNSPLHF
TRBJ2-6 | TRBV7-2 | CASSLGTTRANVLTF
TRBJ1-1 | TRBV7-6 | CASSPGGIDTEAFF
TRBJ1-1 | TRBV18 | CASSPWLGEAFF